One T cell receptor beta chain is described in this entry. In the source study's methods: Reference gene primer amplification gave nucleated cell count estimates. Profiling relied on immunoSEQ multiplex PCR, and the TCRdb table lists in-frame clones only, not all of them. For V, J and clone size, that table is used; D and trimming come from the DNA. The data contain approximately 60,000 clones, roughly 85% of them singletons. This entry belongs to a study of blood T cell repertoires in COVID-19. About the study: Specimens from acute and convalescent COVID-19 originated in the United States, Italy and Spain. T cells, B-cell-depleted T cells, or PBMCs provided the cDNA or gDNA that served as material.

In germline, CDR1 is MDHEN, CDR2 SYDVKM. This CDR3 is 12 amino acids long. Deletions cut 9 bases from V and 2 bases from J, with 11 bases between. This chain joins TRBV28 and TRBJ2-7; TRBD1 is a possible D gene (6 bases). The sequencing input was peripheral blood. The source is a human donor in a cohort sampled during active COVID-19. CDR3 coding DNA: TGTGCCAGTTCCGCAGGGGCCTACGAGCAGTACTTC. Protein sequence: CASSAGAYEQYF.